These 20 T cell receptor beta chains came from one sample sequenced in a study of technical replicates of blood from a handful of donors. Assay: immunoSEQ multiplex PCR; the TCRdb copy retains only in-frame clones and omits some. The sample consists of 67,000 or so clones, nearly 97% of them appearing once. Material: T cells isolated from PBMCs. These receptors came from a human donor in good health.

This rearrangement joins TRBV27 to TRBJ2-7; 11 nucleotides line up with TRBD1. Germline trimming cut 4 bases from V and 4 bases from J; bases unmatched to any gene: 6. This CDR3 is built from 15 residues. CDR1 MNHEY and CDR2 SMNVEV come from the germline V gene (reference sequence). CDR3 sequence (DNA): TGTGCCAGCAGTTCCCGGGGACAGGGGGAGTACGAGCAGTACTTC. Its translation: CASSSRGQGEYEQYF.

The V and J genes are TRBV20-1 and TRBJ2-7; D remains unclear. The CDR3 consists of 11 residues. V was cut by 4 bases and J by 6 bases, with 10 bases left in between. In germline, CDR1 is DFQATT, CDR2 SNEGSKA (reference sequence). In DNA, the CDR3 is TGCAGTGCTAAGCTTATACGCGAGCAGTACTTC. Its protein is CSAKLIREQYF.

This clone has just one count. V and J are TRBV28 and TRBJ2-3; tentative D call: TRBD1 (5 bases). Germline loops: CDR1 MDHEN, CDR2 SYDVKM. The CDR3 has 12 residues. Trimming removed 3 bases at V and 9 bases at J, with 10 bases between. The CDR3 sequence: CASSFGRATQYF. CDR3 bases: TGTGCCAGCAGTTTCGGCAGGGCAACGCAGTATTTT.

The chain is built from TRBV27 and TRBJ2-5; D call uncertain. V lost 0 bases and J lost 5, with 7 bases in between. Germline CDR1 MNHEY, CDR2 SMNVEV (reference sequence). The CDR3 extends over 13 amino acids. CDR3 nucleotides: TGTGCCAGCAGTTTATCGGGCGTTGAGACCCAGTACTTC. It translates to CASSLSGVETQYF.

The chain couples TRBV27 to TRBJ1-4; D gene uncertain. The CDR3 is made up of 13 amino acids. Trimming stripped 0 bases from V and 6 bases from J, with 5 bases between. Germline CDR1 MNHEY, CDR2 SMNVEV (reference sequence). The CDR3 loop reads CASSLSRHEKLFF. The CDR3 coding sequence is TGTGCCAGCAGTTTATCGCGGCATGAAAAACTGTTTTTT.

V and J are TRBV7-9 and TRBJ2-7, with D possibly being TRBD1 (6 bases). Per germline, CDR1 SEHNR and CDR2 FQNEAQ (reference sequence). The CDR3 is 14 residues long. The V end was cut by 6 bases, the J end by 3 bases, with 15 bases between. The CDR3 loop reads CASSSGQQGYEQYF. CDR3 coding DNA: TGTGCCAGCAGTTCAGGACAACAGGGCTACGAGCAGTACTTC.

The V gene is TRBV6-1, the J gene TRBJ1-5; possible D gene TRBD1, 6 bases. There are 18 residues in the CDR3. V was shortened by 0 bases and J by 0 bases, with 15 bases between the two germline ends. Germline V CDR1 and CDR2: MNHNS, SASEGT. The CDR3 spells CASSEATGLGYSNQPQHF. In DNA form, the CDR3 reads TGTGCCAGCAGTGAAGCAACAGGGTTGGGGTATAGCAATCAGCCCCAGCATTTT.

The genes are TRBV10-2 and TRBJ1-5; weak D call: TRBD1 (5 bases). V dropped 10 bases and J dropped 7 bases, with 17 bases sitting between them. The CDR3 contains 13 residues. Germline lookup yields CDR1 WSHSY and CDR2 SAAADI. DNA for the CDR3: TGCGCCACTGCGTCGGGGGGGGACCAGCCCCAGCATTTT. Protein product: CATASGGDQPQHF.

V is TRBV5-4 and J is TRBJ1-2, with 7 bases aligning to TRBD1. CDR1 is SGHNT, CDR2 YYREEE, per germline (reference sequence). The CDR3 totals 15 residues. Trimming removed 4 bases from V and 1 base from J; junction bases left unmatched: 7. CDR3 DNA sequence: TGTGCCAGCAGCCCGACAGGGTCTAATAACTATGGCTACACCTTC. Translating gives CASSPTGSNNYGYTF.

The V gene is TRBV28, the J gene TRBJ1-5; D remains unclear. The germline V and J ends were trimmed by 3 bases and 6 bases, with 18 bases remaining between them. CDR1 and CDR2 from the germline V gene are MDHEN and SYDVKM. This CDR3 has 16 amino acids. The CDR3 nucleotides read TGTGCCAGCAGTTTTAACCCTGTGAGGGATTCTCAGCCCCAGCATTTT. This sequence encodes CASSFNPVRDSQPQHF.

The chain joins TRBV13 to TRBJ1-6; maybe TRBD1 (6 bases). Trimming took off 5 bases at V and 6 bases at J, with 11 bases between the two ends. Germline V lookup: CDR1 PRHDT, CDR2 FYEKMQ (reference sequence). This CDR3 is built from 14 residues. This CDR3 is CASSPGGGNSPLHF. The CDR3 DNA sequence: TGTGCCAGCAGCCCGGGAGGGGGTAATTCACCCCTCCACTTT.

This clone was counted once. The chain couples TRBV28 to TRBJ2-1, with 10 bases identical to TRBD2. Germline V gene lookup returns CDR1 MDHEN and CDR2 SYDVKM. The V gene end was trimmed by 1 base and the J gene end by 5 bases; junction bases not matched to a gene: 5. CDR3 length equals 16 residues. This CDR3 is CASSLYLAGVDNEQFF. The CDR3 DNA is TGTGCCAGCAGTTTATATCTAGCGGGAGTGGACAATGAGCAGTTCTTC. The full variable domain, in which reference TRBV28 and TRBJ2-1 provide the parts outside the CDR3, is DVKVTQSSRYLVKRTGEKVFLECVQDMDHENMFWYRQDPGLGLRLIYFSYDVKMKEKGDIPEGYSVSREKKERFSLILESASTNQTSMYLCASSLYLAGVDNEQFFGPGTRLTVL.

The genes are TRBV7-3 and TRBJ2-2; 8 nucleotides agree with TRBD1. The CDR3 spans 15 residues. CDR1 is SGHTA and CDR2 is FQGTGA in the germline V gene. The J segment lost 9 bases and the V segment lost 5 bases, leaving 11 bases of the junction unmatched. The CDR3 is CASSPTGGSTRELFF. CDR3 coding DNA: TGTGCCAGCAGCCCTACAGGGGGGTCAACTCGGGAGCTGTTTTTT.

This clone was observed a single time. This CDR3 reads CASSQSGTNSYNEQFF. DNA of the CDR3: TGCGCCAGCAGCCAGTCCGGGACTAACTCCTACAATGAGCAGTTCTTC. The V gene is TRBV4-1, the J gene TRBJ2-1; the match to TRBD2 covers 7 bases. The trim removed 3 bases at V and 0 bases at J, leaving 5 bases unmatched. This CDR3 is 16 amino acids long. Germline V lookup: CDR1 MGHRA, CDR2 YSYEKL.

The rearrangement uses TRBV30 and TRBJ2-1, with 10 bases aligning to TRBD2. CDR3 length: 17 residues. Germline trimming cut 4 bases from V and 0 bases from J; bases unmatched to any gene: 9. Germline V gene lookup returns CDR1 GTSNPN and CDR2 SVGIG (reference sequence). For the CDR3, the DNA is TGTGCCTGGAAGCTAGCGGGGGCCTTTAGCTCCTACAATGAGCAGTTCTTC. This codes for CAWKLAGAFSSYNEQFF.

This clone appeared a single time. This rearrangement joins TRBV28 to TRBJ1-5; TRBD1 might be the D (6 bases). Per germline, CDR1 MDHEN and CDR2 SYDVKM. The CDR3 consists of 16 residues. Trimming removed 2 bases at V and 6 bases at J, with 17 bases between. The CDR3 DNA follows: TGTGCCAGCAGTTTAGGTAGGGGGGGCGCGTTTCAGCCCCAGCATTTT. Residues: CASSLGRGGAFQPQHF.

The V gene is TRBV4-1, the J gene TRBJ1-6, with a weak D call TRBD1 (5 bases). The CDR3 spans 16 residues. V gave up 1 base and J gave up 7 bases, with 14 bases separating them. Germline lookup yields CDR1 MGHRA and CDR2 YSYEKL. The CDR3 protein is CASSQGRGEGNSPLHF. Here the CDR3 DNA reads TGCGCCAGCAGCCAAGGACGCGGGGAGGGGAATTCACCCCTCCACTTT.

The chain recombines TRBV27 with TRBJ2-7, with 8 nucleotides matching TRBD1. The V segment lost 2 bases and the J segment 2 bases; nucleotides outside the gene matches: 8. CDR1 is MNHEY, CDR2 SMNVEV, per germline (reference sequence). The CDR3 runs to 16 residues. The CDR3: CASSLPPGGDPYEQYF. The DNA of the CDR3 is TGTGCCAGCAGTTTACCCCCAGGGGGCGATCCCTACGAGCAGTACTTC.

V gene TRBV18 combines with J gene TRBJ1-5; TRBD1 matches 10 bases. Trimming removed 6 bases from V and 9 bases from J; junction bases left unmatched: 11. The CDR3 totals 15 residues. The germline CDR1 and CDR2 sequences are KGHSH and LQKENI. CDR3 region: CASSTGTGAEGPQHF. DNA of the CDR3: TGTGCCAGCTCGACCGGGACAGGGGCCGAGGGGCCCCAGCATTTT.

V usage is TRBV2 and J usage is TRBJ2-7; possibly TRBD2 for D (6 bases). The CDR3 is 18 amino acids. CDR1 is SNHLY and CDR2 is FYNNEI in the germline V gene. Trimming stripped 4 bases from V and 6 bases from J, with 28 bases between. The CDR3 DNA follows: TGTGCCAGCAGTGTAGGTTTCCGCCGAGGGGAGGAACGCTCCGAGCAGTACTTC. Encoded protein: CASSVGFRRGEERSEQYF.